The present T cell receptor (beta chain) was sequenced within a study of post-analysis software for immune sequencing data. Study-wide background: Clinical courses comprised relapsing-remitting, secondary progressive and progressive-relapsing multiple sclerosis.

Findings of the study overall: About 5 TRBV segments were significantly more frequent in patients than in controls. TRBV5-6, TRBV5-1 and TRBV20-1 were among these segments.

Comments on this clonotype: As yet, its antigen is unknown.

cDNA libraries for TCR beta contained unique molecular identifiers. MiXCR, applied by TCRdb to the PCR reads, yields one record per CDR3 protein. The sample carries about 770,000 distinct CDR3 sequences, approximately 44% recorded once. The V end was cut by 5 bases, the J end by 5 bases, with 12 bases between. This CDR3 has 13 amino acids. Germline loops: CDR1 SEHNR, CDR2 FQNEAQ (reference sequence). The receptor was isolated from a girl aged 5-17 years with multiple sclerosis. The chain joins TRBV7-9 to TRBJ1-1; tentatively, D is TRBD1 (5 bases). The sample was blood. The CDR3 nucleotides read TGTGCCAGCAGCGTAATGCAGGGTACTGAAGCTTTCTTT. This codes for CASSVMQGTEAFF.